These 18 T cell receptor beta chains originate from one sample sequenced in a study of multiple sclerosis patients with progressive multifocal leukoencephalopathy. Time point here: five to six months of natalizumab therapy. Method: immunoSEQ multiplex PCR; TCRdb's copy keeps in-frame clones and lacks some. The data show about 30,000 clones, about 90% seen once. Sequences were derived from PBMCs, sampled from a patient treated with natalizumab. The receptors were gathered from a human donor with multiple sclerosis.

The chain carries TRBV5-6 and TRBJ2-1; a weak D match, TRBD2 (7 bases). The CDR3 spans 16 residues. Germline lookup yields CDR1 SGHDT and CDR2 YYEEEE. V lost 0 bases and J 9 bases, leaving 19 bases between the germline ends. The CDR3 loop reads CASSLAGGAGMGEQFF. The CDR3 DNA reads TGTGCCAGCAGCTTGGCTGGGGGGGCAGGGATGGGTGAGCAGTTCTTC.

This chain connects TRBV5-1 to TRBJ2-2, with D possibly called TRBD1 or TRBD2 (5 bases each). CDR1 and CDR2 (germline): SGHRS, YFSETQ. V lost 1 base to trimming and J lost 6 bases, with 19 bases between them. This CDR3 has 17 amino acids. As DNA, the CDR3 is TGCGCCAGCAGCTTGAGGGCACAGGAGGATGGGTCCGGGGAGCTGTTTTTT. It is translated as CASSLRAQEDGSGELFF.

The J gene is TRBJ1-1, the V gene TRBV5-1; 7 positions match TRBD1. The CDR3 extends over 15 amino acids. Trimming took 3 bases from V and 7 from J; bases not matched to a gene: 12. Germline V gene data show CDR1 as SGHRS and CDR2 as YFSETQ. DNA for the CDR3: TGCGCCAGCAGCTCCGAAGGCAGGGGGATCGATGAAGCTTTCTTT. Encoded protein: CASSSEGRGIDEAFF.

V and J are TRBV6-1 and TRBJ2-7, with 7 bases fitting TRBD1. CDR3 length equals 15 residues. J lost 1 base, V lost 9 bases, and 12 bases had no gene match. CDR1 MNHNS and CDR2 SASEGT come from the germline V gene. The CDR3 protein is CASQNRGILSYEQYF. CDR3 nucleotide sequence: TGTGCCAGTCAAAACAGGGGTATCCTGTCCTACGAGCAGTACTTC.

CDR3 amino acids: CASSSGPGREQYF. The DNA for the CDR3 is TGTGCCAGCAGCTCCGGTCCCGGGCGCGAGCAGTACTTC. V usage is TRBV7-2 and J usage is TRBJ2-7, with no clear D. Germline V gene lookup returns CDR1 SGHTA and CDR2 FQGNSA. The CDR3 extends over 13 amino acids. V lost 4 bases and J 6 bases, leaving 13 bases between the germline ends.

V usage is TRBV7-2 and J usage is TRBJ2-1, with TRBD2 identical over 8 bases. The length of the CDR3 is 15 residues. Germline V CDR1 and CDR2: SGHTA, FQGNSA. V lost 1 base, J lost 6 bases, and 5 bases stayed unmatched. The CDR3 is CASSLDGRAPNEQFF. CDR3 in DNA: TGTGCCAGCAGCTTAGACGGGAGGGCTCCCAATGAGCAGTTCTTC.

This clone was seen just once. This rearrangement joins TRBV28 to TRBJ1-5; 7 nucleotides match TRBD1. Germline V gives CDR1 MDHEN, CDR2 SYDVKM. J was trimmed by 6 bases and V by 8 bases; bases with no gene match: 13. The CDR3 runs 15 residues. In DNA form, the CDR3 reads TGTGCCAGCTTTAATCAGGGGGGAAAGGGTCAGCCCCAGCATTTT. This encodes CASFNQGGKGQPQHF.

V usage is TRBV15 and J usage is TRBJ1-2; a weak D match, TRBD1 (5 bases). Germline assignment: CDR1 LNHNV and CDR2 YYDKDF (reference sequence). This CDR3 has 13 residues. Between the trimmed V and J ends, which lost 5 bases and 7 bases, there was a span of 14 bases. CDR3 sequence reads: CATSLEGSAGYTF. CDR3 in DNA: TGTGCCACCAGCTTGGAGGGGAGCGCTGGCTACACCTTC.

V is TRBV19 and J is TRBJ2-2, with TRBD2 matching over 9 bases. The length of the CDR3 is 15 residues. The germline gives CDR1 LNHDA, CDR2 SQIVND (reference sequence). Trimming at V came to 3 bases and at J to 4 bases, leaving 3 bases not matched to a gene. The DNA of the CDR3 is TGTGCCAGTAGTATTAGCGGGAGTGTCACCGGGGAGCTGTTTTTT. Translation: CASSISGSVTGELFF.

V is TRBV4-1 and J is TRBJ2-1; 9 positions agree with TRBD2. Germline V lookup: CDR1 MGHRA, CDR2 YSYEKL. V gave up 0 bases and J gave up 11 bases; unmatched junction bases: 5. This CDR3 comprises 14 residues. CDR3 sequence (DNA): TGCGCCAGCAGCCAAGAAGGAAGCGGGGGGAAGCAGTTCTTC. Its protein product is CASSQEGSGGKQFF.

V and J are TRBV9 and TRBJ1-4; 8 bases map to TRBD1. Germline V CDR1 and CDR2: SGDLS, YYNGEE. The V gene end was trimmed by 3 bases and the J gene end by 8 bases; junction bases not matched to a gene: 6. The CDR3 extends over 14 amino acids. The CDR3: CASSAGQDFEKLFF. The CDR3 nucleotides read TGTGCCAGCAGCGCGGGACAGGATTTCGAAAAACTGTTTTTT.

The chain has TRBV7-2 and TRBJ1-1; no clear D gene. The germline V gene encodes CDR1 SGHTA and CDR2 FQGNSA. The ends were cut back, 4 bases at V and 0 bases at J, with 9 bases in the middle. The CDR3 runs 14 residues. CDR3 nucleotides: TGTGCCAGCAGCTCTGGACCGCTGAACACTGAAGCTTTCTTT. Amino acid sequence: CASSSGPLNTEAFF.

The chain carries TRBV15 and TRBJ2-1; maybe TRBD2 (5 bases). V lost 1 base, J lost 7 bases, and 14 bases lay in between. The CDR3 runs to 15 residues. Germline loops: CDR1 LNHNV, CDR2 YYDKDF (reference sequence). This chain's CDR3 is CATSRVAEGRNEQFF. CDR3 sequence (DNA): TGTGCCACCAGCAGAGTGGCCGAGGGAAGAAATGAGCAGTTCTTC.

This clone appeared once. The rearrangement joins TRBV7-9 to TRBJ2-1; D not certain. The V gene lost 0 bases and the J gene lost 10 bases, with 16 bases spanning the gap. Germline CDR1 reads SEHNR; CDR2 reads FQNEAQ (reference sequence). The CDR3 totals 15 residues. This CDR3 is CASSLAGLFEKEQFF. The CDR3 DNA is TGTGCCAGCAGCTTAGCAGGTCTCTTCGAAAAGGAGCAGTTCTTC. The full variable domain, with the rest looked up from reference TRBV7-9 and TRBJ2-1, is DTGVSQNPRHKITKRGQNVTFRCDPISEHNRLYWYRQTLGQGPEFLTYFQNEAQLEKSRLLSDRFSAERPKGSFSTLEIQRTEQGDSAMYLCASSLAGLFEKEQFFGPGTRLTVL.

The chain uses TRBV29-1 and TRBJ2-7, with 7 nucleotides matching TRBD1. CDR3 size: 14 residues. CDR1 is SQVTM, CDR2 ANQGSEA, per germline. Germline trimming cut 5 bases from V and 3 bases from J; bases unmatched to any gene: 10. The chain's CDR3 is CSVTSGAGGYEQYF. The CDR3 DNA sequence: TGCAGCGTTACTAGTGGGGCAGGGGGCTACGAGCAGTACTTC.

The V gene is TRBV2, the J gene TRBJ2-1; TRBD2 aligns across 8 bases. The CDR3 loop spans 15 amino acids. Germline assignment: CDR1 SNHLY and CDR2 FYNNEI. V was pared by 2 bases and J by 7 bases, with 7 bases of the junction left unmatched. CDR3 bases: TGTGCCAGCAGTGAACTAGCGGGCCTAGTGAATGAGCAGTTCTTC. The encoded protein is CASSELAGLVNEQFF.

The chain carries TRBV7-2 and TRBJ1-5, with D uncertain. The V end lost 1 base, the J end lost 0 bases, and 7 bases lay between the germline ends. The CDR3 is 15 residues long. Germline CDR1 reads SGHTA; CDR2 reads FQGNSA. As DNA, the CDR3 is TGTGCCAGCAGCTTAGAGGGAGGTAGCAATCAGCCCCAGCATTTT. Its translation: CASSLEGGSNQPQHF.

The gene calls are TRBV5-1 and TRBJ1-1; D remains ambiguous. CDR3 length equals 13 residues. Looked up from germline, CDR1 is SGHRS and CDR2 is YFSETQ. V was shortened by 6 bases and J by 0 bases, with 9 bases between the two germline ends. As DNA, the CDR3 is TGCGCCAGCAAGGGAAGGGTGAACACTGAAGCTTTCTTT. Protein: CASKGRVNTEAFF.